These 28 T cell receptor beta chains were all obtained from the same sample, sequenced in a study of shared clonotypes between healthy human individuals. Here immunoSEQ multiplex PCR was the method, and the copy in TCRdb shows in-frame clones only, minus some. The sample lists about 680,000 clones, around two thirds occurring once. Material for sequencing was memory CD4+ T cells sorted from blood. The subset was: CD45RA-negative fraction. The receptors come from a woman in her 30s in good health.

The chain combines TRBV19 with TRBJ2-2; D is unclear. The CDR3 runs 14 residues. Germline assignment: CDR1 LNHDA and CDR2 SQIVND (reference sequence). V was trimmed by 6 bases and J by 0 bases, leaving 8 bases between them. The CDR3 loop is CASRLTANTGELFF. CDR3 nucleotides: TGTGCCAGTAGACTTACCGCGAACACCGGGGAGCTGTTTTTT.

V is TRBV5-1 and J is TRBJ2-2; TRBD1 matches at 7 bases. With 2 bases clipped from V and 0 bases from J, the junction kept 4 bases outside the gene matches. Germline-derived CDR1 and CDR2 are SGHRS and YFSETQ. This CDR3 is built from 16 residues. The CDR3 here is CASSFTGAPNTGELFF. The CDR3 bases are TGCGCCAGCAGCTTTACAGGGGCACCGAACACCGGGGAGCTGTTTTTT.

This chain links TRBV5-6 with TRBJ2-7; no reliable D call. CDR1 SGHDT and CDR2 YYEEEE come from the germline V gene. CDR3 length: 13 residues. The V end lost 1 base, the J end lost 5 bases, and 10 bases lay between the germline ends. CDR3 nucleotides: TGTGCCAGCAGCTTGTCTGAAGGAGACGAGCAGTACTTC. Protein: CASSLSEGDEQYF.

The V gene is TRBV7-7, the J gene TRBJ2-1; TRBD2 agrees at 7 bases. Per the germline V gene, CDR1 is SSHAT and CDR2 is FNYEAQ (reference sequence). With V trimmed by 5 bases and J by 9 bases, 4 bases remained unmatched. The CDR3 sequence is 12 residues long. The CDR3 DNA follows: TGTGCCAGCAGCCCCGGGGAGGGTGAGCAGTTCTTC. Amino acid sequence: CASSPGEGEQFF.

The V gene is TRBV2, the J gene TRBJ1-5; D unresolved. Per the germline V gene, CDR1 is SNHLY and CDR2 is FYNNEI. V was clipped by 8 bases and J by 0 bases, with 11 bases between them. The CDR3 sequence is 14 residues long. This CDR3 reads CASRALYSNQPQHF. The DNA for the CDR3 is TGTGCCAGCCGGGCATTGTATAGCAATCAGCCCCAGCATTTT.

Points on this clone: One junction end disagrees with the germline gene, perhaps due to a read error. The chain combines TRBV27 with TRBJ2-1; 9 bases are a match to TRBD1. Per germline, CDR1 MNHEY and CDR2 SMNVEV (reference sequence). This CDR3 has 19 residues. DNA of the CDR3: TGTGCCAGCAGTTTGGGGACAGGGTCCGGCGGGAGATCCTTCAATGAGCAGTTCTTC. Its protein is CASSLGTGSGGRSFNEQFF.

V usage is TRBV4-2 and J usage is TRBJ2-5, with D tentatively TRBD1 (7 bases). CDR3 length equals 14 residues. From germline, CDR1 is LGHNA and CDR2 YNFKEQ. The V end was cut by 3 bases, the J end by 4 bases, with 12 bases between. The CDR3 loop reads CASSQGQGGETQYF. The CDR3 DNA reads TGTGCCAGCAGCCAGGGGCAGGGGGGAGAGACCCAGTACTTC.

This clone was counted between two and nine times. The chain uses TRBV11-2 and TRBJ2-7, with 10 positions matching TRBD2. Looked up from germline, CDR1 is SGHAT and CDR2 is FQNNGV. The V segment lost 0 bases and the J segment 10 bases; nucleotides outside the gene matches: 3. The CDR3 totals 13 residues. For the CDR3, the DNA is TGTGCCAGCAGCTTAGACAGCGGGAGGGCCCAGTACTTC. This codes for CASSLDSGRAQYF.

The rearrangement uses TRBV25-1 and TRBJ1-1; no clear D. The length of the CDR3 is 15 residues. Trimming removed 1 base from V and 1 base from J, with 10 bases in between. Germline CDR1 reads MGHDK; CDR2 reads SYGVNS. This chain's CDR3 is CASSESAGWNTEAFF. The CDR3 region has the DNA TGTGCCAGCAGTGAATCGGCAGGCTGGAACACTGAAGCTTTCTTT.

V is TRBV6-1 and J is TRBJ1-4; D gene ambiguous. This CDR3 has 12 amino acids. Looked up from germline, CDR1 is MNHNS and CDR2 is SASEGT. V lost 9 bases, J lost 7 bases, and 12 bases lay in between. For the CDR3, the DNA is TGTGCCAGTTCCCGTGTGAGTGAAAAACTGTTTTTT. Protein sequence: CASSRVSEKLFF.

The chain recombines TRBV28 with TRBJ1-2; D unclear. The CDR3 is made up of 13 amino acids. The germline gives CDR1 MDHEN, CDR2 SYDVKM. Trimming took off 2 bases at V and 10 bases at J, with 14 bases between the two ends. The CDR3: CASSLAVMGVYTF. The CDR3 DNA follows: TGTGCCAGCAGTTTAGCTGTAATGGGAGTCTACACCTTC.

The chain combines TRBV4-1 with TRBJ1-2; possible D gene TRBD1, 5 bases. CDR1 is MGHRA, CDR2 YSYEKL, per germline. This CDR3 region has 17 residues. V lost 1 base and J 0 bases, leaving 15 bases between the germline ends. The CDR3 region has the DNA TGCGCCAGCAGCCAAGTTCACAGGTACAGTCCTAACTATGGCTACACCTTC. Translated: CASSQVHRYSPNYGYTF.

This clone has more than one count but fewer than ten. V usage is TRBV6-6 and J usage is TRBJ1-2; TRBD1 agrees at 7 bases. Germline CDR1 and CDR2: MNHNY and SVGAGI (reference sequence). This CDR3 contains 15 residues. Trimming at V came to 5 bases and at J to 0 bases, leaving 6 bases not matched to a gene. This CDR3 is CASSRTGQTNYGYTF. The CDR3 DNA sequence: TGTGCCAGCAGTCGGACGGGACAGACTAACTATGGCTACACCTTC.

J is TRBJ2-3 and V is TRBV5-1, with 10 bases fitting TRBD1. Unmatched junction bases numbered 8, after V lost 4 bases and J lost 3 bases. CDR3 length equals 16 residues. Germline CDR1 reads SGHRS; CDR2 reads YFSETQ. The CDR3 nucleotides read TGCGCCAGCAGCGCCGGAGGACAGGGGGAAACAGATACGCAGTATTTT. Amino acid sequence: CASSAGGQGETDTQYF.

The CDR3 DNA reads as TGTGCCAGTAGTATAGGTTCGGGACTTGAAAAACTGTTTTTT. This codes for CASSIGSGLEKLFF. V and J are TRBV19 and TRBJ1-4; D may be TRBD1 (5 bases). This CDR3 spans 14 amino acids. The germline V and J ends were trimmed by 1 base and 7 bases, with 10 bases remaining between them. CDR1 and CDR2 from the germline V gene are LNHDA and SQIVND (reference sequence).

The chain links TRBV25-1 to TRBJ2-3; D is possibly TRBD1 or TRBD2 (5 bases each). The CDR3 length is 15 residues. V dropped 1 base and J dropped 3 bases, with 11 bases sitting between them. Looked up from germline, CDR1 is MGHDK and CDR2 is SYGVNS. DNA for the CDR3: TGTGCCAGCAGTGAATCCGGGGCTGTTACAGATACGCAGTATTTT. It yields the protein CASSESGAVTDTQYF.

The rearrangement joins TRBV7-9 to TRBJ2-7; 11 bases align to TRBD1. Germline loops: CDR1 SEHNR, CDR2 FQNEAQ (reference sequence). V dropped 7 bases and J dropped 5; count of bases not matched to a gene: 7. The CDR3 loop spans 14 amino acids. CDR3 nucleotides: TGTGCCAGCATCTCCCGGGACAGGGGGAACGAGCAGTACTTC. This codes for CASISRDRGNEQYF. Drawing the rest from reference TRBV7-9 and TRBJ2-7, the complete variable domain is DTGVSQNPRHKITKRGQNVTFRCDPISEHNRLYWYRQTLGQGPEFLTYFQNEAQLEKSRLLSDRFSAERPKGSFSTLEIQRTEQGDSAMYLCASISRDRGNEQYFGPGTRLTVT.

The V and J genes are TRBV27 and TRBJ2-5; TRBD2 agrees at 11 bases. CDR3 length equals 16 residues. The V gene end was trimmed by 6 bases and the J gene end by 1 base; junction bases not matched to a gene: 7. Germline V gene lookup returns CDR1 MNHEY and CDR2 SMNVEV (reference sequence). CDR3 sequence reads: CASSSSGLAGQETQYF. CDR3 DNA: TGTGCCAGCAGCTCCTCAGGACTAGCGGGCCAAGAGACCCAGTACTTC.

This clone is a singleton in its sample. V usage is TRBV28 and J usage is TRBJ1-2, with TRBD1 identical over 9 bases. Trimming removed 8 bases from V and 5 bases from J; junction bases left unmatched: 9. The CDR3 has 14 amino acids. CDR1 is MDHEN and CDR2 is SYDVKM in the germline V gene. DNA for the CDR3: TGTGCCAGCGCCCCGGGACAGGGAAGTTATGGCTACACCTTC. Translating it yields CASAPGQGSYGYTF.

The rearrangement links TRBV7-6 to TRBJ2-7, with unresolved D. The V gene lost 1 base and the J gene lost 2 bases, with 3 bases spanning the gap. The CDR3 sequence is 12 residues long. CDR1 is SGHVS and CDR2 is FNYEAQ in the germline V gene. CDR3 DNA sequence: TGTGCCAGCAGCTTAGACCCCTACGAGCAGTACTTC. Translated: CASSLDPYEQYF.

This clone appeared once. The J gene is TRBJ1-2, the V gene TRBV7-9, with 7 bases identical to TRBD1. In germline, CDR1 is SEHNR, CDR2 FQNEAQ (reference sequence). CDR3 length equals 15 residues. The trim removed 1 base at V and 4 bases at J, leaving 6 bases unmatched. CDR3 amino acids: CASSLEGDSLYGYTF. The DNA for the CDR3 is TGTGCCAGCAGCTTAGAGGGGGACAGCCTCTATGGCTACACCTTC.

V and J are TRBV19 and TRBJ2-7, with 8 bases fitting TRBD1. Germline-derived CDR1 and CDR2 are LNHDA and SQIVND (reference sequence). V lost 5 bases and J lost 3; bases outside the gene matches: 6. The CDR3 has 14 amino acids. The CDR3 loop reads CASSSRQGNYEQYF. CDR3 DNA: TGTGCCAGTAGTTCTAGACAGGGGAACTACGAGCAGTACTTC.

CDR3 residues: CASSVSGAYSGNTIYF. In DNA, the CDR3 is TGTGCCAGCAGCGTGTCAGGGGCATACTCTGGAAACACCATATATTTT. The V gene is TRBV28, the J gene TRBJ1-3; a possible D gene is TRBD1 (6 bases). Germline V gene data show CDR1 as MDHEN and CDR2 as SYDVKM. V was clipped by 6 bases and J by 0 bases, with 15 bases between them. This CDR3 has 16 amino acids.

In its sample, this clone was seen a few times. The gene calls are TRBV14 and TRBJ2-5; D unresolved. CDR1 SGHDN and CDR2 FVKESK come from the germline V gene. The ends were cut back, 3 bases at V and 2 bases at J, with 13 bases in the middle. CDR3 length: 15 amino acids. For the CDR3, the DNA is TGTGCCAGCAGCCACCATAGCTGGGCACAAGAGACCCAGTACTTC. Amino acid sequence: CASSHHSWAQETQYF. The full variable domain, completed using reference TRBV14 and TRBJ2-5, is EAGVTQFPSHSVIEKGQTVTLRCDPISGHDNLYWYRRVMGKEIKFLLHFVKESKQDESGMPNNRFLAERTGGTYSTLKVQPAELEDSGVYFCASSHHSWAQETQYFGPGTRLLVL.

The chain recombines TRBV2 with TRBJ2-2, with TRBD2 matching over 11 bases. There are 15 residues in the CDR3. Germline loops: CDR1 SNHLY, CDR2 FYNNEI. V lost 7 bases to trimming and J lost 2 bases; unmatched junction nucleotides: 3. The CDR3 DNA follows: TGTGCCAGCACCGGGACTAGCGGTAACACCGGGGAGCTGTTTTTT. Its translation: CASTGTSGNTGELFF.

The chain uses TRBV19 and TRBJ1-1; maybe TRBD1 (6 bases). The CDR3 runs 16 residues. The V end lost 9 bases, the J end lost 0 bases, and 20 bases lay between the germline ends. CDR1 LNHDA and CDR2 SQIVND come from the germline V gene (reference sequence). CDR3 in amino acids: CASTRLQQGMNTEAFF. DNA of the CDR3: TGTGCCAGCACACGGCTTCAACAGGGAATGAACACTGAAGCTTTCTTT.

The chain recombines TRBV6-5 with TRBJ1-2; the D gene is possibly TRBD1 (5 bases). The CDR3 is made up of 14 amino acids. Trimming removed 3 bases from V and 5 bases from J, with 13 bases in between. Germline lookup yields CDR1 MNHEY and CDR2 SVGAGI. The CDR3 here is CASSYGGNSYGYTF. In nucleotides, the CDR3 is TGTGCCAGCAGTTATGGGGGGAACTCTTATGGCTACACCTTC.

A single count supports this clone. V is TRBV5-1 and J is TRBJ2-2; 7 bases align to TRBD2. The CDR3 has 16 amino acids. Trimming took 0 bases from V and 6 from J; bases not matched to a gene: 8. Germline CDR1 SGHRS, CDR2 YFSETQ. CDR3 sequence reads: CASSLASSGQPGELFF. CDR3 nucleotide sequence: TGCGCCAGCAGCTTGGCGTCTAGCGGCCAGCCCGGGGAGCTGTTTTTT.